This TCR beta chain was recovered during a study of shared clonotypes between healthy human individuals (TCRdb year 2020). As for the study more broadly: A few men and a couple of women, aged 18 to 49 years, made up the cohort. For each donor, CD4 naive and CD4 memory were each given three plates, CD8 naive was given two plates, and CD8 memory was given one plate. To estimate repertoire size and how much clonotypes are shared between individuals, the study performed deep sequencing of blood TCR repertoires from a handful of healthy adults. Different laboratories and diverse techniques were used to prepare libraries and sequence TCR repertoires, to increase sequencing depth and limit assay-specific biases. Per donor, leukapheresis produced somewhere between about 0.94 and 9 billion PBMCs. Overall results and qualifications from the work: Sampling was limited to blood, and TCR repertoires in tissue likely differ from TCR repertoires in blood. Estimated clonotype richness was generally larger for naive than for memory subsets. Approximately 5% of naive CD4, around 4% of naive CD8, 2% to 2.5% of memory CD4, and 0.4% of memory CD8 clonotypes were shared across a handful of donors. Compared with non-shared clonotypes, the clonotypes found in all four sorted-subset donors had higher generation probabilities. Rarefaction of sorted-subset datasets indicated incomplete sequencing despite the large sequencing depth. Because the study included only a small number of donors, the genetic and exposure-history diversity represented was limited. Based on pairwise subsampling, the degree of clonotype sharing among donors was expected to be affected by sequencing depth.

V is shortened by 1 base, J by 9 bases, and the region joining them spans 16 bases. The germline V gene yields MNHNS for CDR1 and SASEGT for CDR2. Measured from the cysteine to the phenylalanine, the CDR3 is 15 residues long. Kept here is only the CDR3 DNA, which spans 45 bases and is read in frame from base 1. As regards this clone: Its antigen remains unidentified. Base-call qualities are not available, and no considerably larger clone is one nucleotide away.

Using the deep immunoSEQ assay, multiplex PCR amplified TCR CDR3 regions from genomic DNA. Extracted genomic DNA from each cell subset was spread evenly across all wells of several immunoSEQ 96-well plates, with each plate serving as a replicate. Each replicate PCR for sorted subsets received 200 ng genomic DNA, equal to about 30,000 T cell genomes. Purified libraries were quantified with a Qubit 3.0 fluorometer, sized on a Bioanalyzer 2100, and re-quantified with the KAPA Library Quantification kit. Each immunoSEQ 96-well plate was sequenced on its own single-read 150-cycle Illumina NextSeq 550 flow cell. The authors processed their data as follows. Because the immunoSEQ output held only junctional sequences and lacked quality scores, the filtering could not match the filtering applied to full-length reads. Sequences were annotated with PyIR, a Python wrapper for IgBLAST v1.9, using IMGT germline references to assign V/J genes and CDR3. Reads were filtered out if the reads had weak V/J assignments (E-value above 1e-6), no CDR3, stop codons, out-of-frame junctions, or ambiguous translated residues. A V3J clonotype was defined by an identical inferred V gene, J gene, and CDR3 amino acid sequence. Percentage overlap between repertoires was computed as shared unique clonotypes divided by the size of the smaller repertoire. RTK rarefaction, the Chao1 estimator, and Recon v2.1 estimates of unobserved clonotypes were used to assess repertoire richness. OLGA was used to compute generation probabilities for all TCRbeta clonotypes that the gDNA method yielded from four donors. Not all clones reach the TCRdb copy of this immuneACCESS table, which keeps in-frame sequences only. Checked studies attribute under half of the gap to unresolved V genes and leave the rest unexplained. That table furnishes V, J and clone size, whereas the DNA furnished D and trimming. The sample table holds around 2.1 million clones, of which approximately 96% were seen once. Jointly, the top ten make up less than 0.15% of the sample.

The donors were healthy, HIV-negative adults who had no recently reported acute infections or vaccinations. Only Caucasian adults living in Nashville, Tennessee, USA were represented among the donors. Magnetic negative selection was used to enrich CD4+ T cells, after which naive cells were positively selected on CD45RA and the negative fraction became the memory subset. Blood was obtained by leukapheresis, after which PBMCs were separated by Ficoll-Histopaque density gradient centrifugation and cryopreserved in liquid nitrogen vapor phase. Analytical flow cytometry was used to check the purity and quantity of each magnetically sorted T cell population. Genomic DNA was isolated from every sorted fraction and measured by UV absorbance on a Nanodrop 2000c.

The rearrangement joined TRBV6-1 to TRBJ2-4; the D gene is perhaps TRBD1 or TRBD2, as each covers 5 bases. The sequencing sample was made of naive CD4+ T cells sorted from blood. The sample's cell subset or site label, decoded: CD45RA+ positively selected. This clonotype was obtained from a man between 18 and 35 years old in good health. The CDR3 amino acid sequence is: CASSEDSTLRGIQYF. The DNA reads as follows: TGTGCCAGCAGTGAAGATTCCACGTTGAGGGGCATTCAGTACTTC.